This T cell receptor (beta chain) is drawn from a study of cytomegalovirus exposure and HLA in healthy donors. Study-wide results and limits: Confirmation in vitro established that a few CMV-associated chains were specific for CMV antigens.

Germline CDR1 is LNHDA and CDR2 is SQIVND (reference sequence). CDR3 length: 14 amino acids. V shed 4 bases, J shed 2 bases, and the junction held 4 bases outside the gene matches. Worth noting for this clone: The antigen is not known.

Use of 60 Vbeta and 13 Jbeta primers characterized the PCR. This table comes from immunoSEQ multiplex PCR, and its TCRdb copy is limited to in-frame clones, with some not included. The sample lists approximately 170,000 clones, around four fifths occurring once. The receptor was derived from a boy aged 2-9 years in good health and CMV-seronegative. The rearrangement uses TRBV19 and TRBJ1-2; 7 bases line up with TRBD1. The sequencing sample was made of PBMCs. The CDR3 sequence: CASSKWDRNYGYTF. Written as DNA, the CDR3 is TGTGCCAGTAGTAAGTGGGACAGAAACTATGGCTACACCTTC.